These 14 T cell receptor beta chains share one sample of origin, sequenced in a study of blood T cells in healthy people across ages. Using a J-beta primer mix together with a sample-barcoded 5' primer, a second PCR was run for about 7 to 12 cycles. In TCRdb, the 5' RACE reads were re-called with MiXCR into one record per CDR3 protein. The sample shows fewer than 2,000,000 distinct CDR3 sequences, about two fifths of them seen only once. The specimen was blood. The receptors stem from a human donor in good health.

V usage is TRBV27 and J usage is TRBJ1-5; tentatively, D is TRBD1 (6 bases). The CDR3 totals 12 residues. With 10 bases removed from V and 6 bases from J, the gap between germline ends came to 13 bases. Germline-derived CDR1 and CDR2 are MNHEY and SMNVEV (reference sequence). The CDR3: CATKTGGQPQHF. The CDR3 region has the DNA TGTGCCACAAAGACAGGTGGTCAGCCCCAGCATTTT.

The CDR3 region is CSAPSSFDTEAFF. In DNA form, the CDR3 reads TGCAGTGCCCCGTCTAGTTTCGACACTGAAGCTTTCTTT. The V call is TRBV20-1, the J call TRBJ1-1, with D uncertain. The V gene's germline CDR1 is DFQATT and CDR2 SNEGSKA (reference sequence). CDR3 length: 13 amino acids. Trimming took 6 bases from V and 3 from J, leaving 14 bases between them.

This clonotype was seen at least ten times. The chain has TRBV6-6 and TRBJ1-4; D gene ambiguous. Looked up from germline, CDR1 is MNHNY and CDR2 is SVGAGI (reference sequence). V was cut by 2 bases and J by 2 bases, with 6 bases left in between. This CDR3 spans 14 amino acids. The CDR3 DNA reads as TGTGCCAGCAGTTACGGAGAGACTAATGAAAAACTGTTTTTT. Translated, it gives CASSYGETNEKLFF.

The CDR3 DNA follows: TGCAGCGTTGTACAGGGTCTAATGAACACTGAAGCTTTCTTT. Its translation: CSVVQGLMNTEAFF. This chain connects TRBV29-1 to TRBJ1-1; a possible D gene is TRBD1 (6 bases). V shed 4 bases and J shed 0 bases, with 12 bases lying between them. Germline V gene data show CDR1 as SQVTM and CDR2 as ANQGSEA. This CDR3 contains 14 residues. The full variable domain, in which reference TRBV29-1 and TRBJ1-1 provide the parts outside the CDR3, is SAVISQKPSRDICQRGTSLTIQCQVDSQVTMMFWYRQQPGQSLTLIATANQGSEATYESGFVIDKFPISRPNLTFSTLTVSNMSPEDSSIYLCSVVQGLMNTEAFFGQGTRLTVV.

This clonotype was counted only a few times. CDR3 bases: TGCAGCACAGGACAGGGGGCGGGTGAAGCTTTCTTT. It codes for CSTGQGAGEAFF. The V and J genes are TRBV29-1 and TRBJ1-1; 11 bases match TRBD1. The trim removed 8 bases at V and 7 bases at J, leaving 6 bases unmatched. Per germline, CDR1 SQVTM and CDR2 ANQGSEA. CDR3 length: 12 residues.

This chain connects TRBV5-1 to TRBJ1-1; D not resolved. Trimming left V 0 bases short and J 6 bases short, with 12 bases between. The CDR3 has 14 amino acids. CDR1 and CDR2 (germline): SGHRS, YFSETQ. Here the CDR3 DNA reads TGCGCCAGCAGCTTGGATGGGTGGTCGCCTGAAGCTTTCTTT. It translates to CASSLDGWSPEAFF.

CDR3 residues: CASSLVSWDRNYGYTF. In DNA form, the CDR3 reads TGTGCCAGCAGCTTAGTTAGTTGGGACAGAAACTATGGCTACACCTTC. The chain has TRBV7-2 and TRBJ1-2, with 7 nucleotides matching TRBD1. The CDR3 runs 16 residues. The germline gives CDR1 SGHTA, CDR2 FQGNSA. V was clipped by 1 base and J by 2 bases; unmatched bases: 7.

V gene TRBV7-9 combines with J gene TRBJ2-7; D tentatively reads TRBD1 or TRBD2 (6 bases each). The CDR3 covers 17 residues. Trimming took 5 bases from V and 5 from J, leaving 25 bases between them. Germline CDR1 is SEHNR and CDR2 is FQNEAQ (reference sequence). The CDR3 DNA reads as TGTGCCAGCAGCCCAACGGGGGCCAGCTTTAGTAGCCACGAGCAGTACTTC. Translated, it gives CASSPTGASFSSHEQYF. Supplemented by reference TRBV7-9 and TRBJ2-7, the full variable domain reads DTGVSQNPRHKITKRGQNVTFRCDPISEHNRLYWYRQTLGQGPEFLTYFQNEAQLEKSRLLSDRFSAERPKGSFSTLEIQRTEQGDSAMYLCASSPTGASFSSHEQYFGPGTRLTVT.

The J gene is TRBJ2-3, the V gene TRBV7-3; 9 bases line up with TRBD2. Per the germline V gene, CDR1 is SGHTA and CDR2 is FQGTGA. After removal of 5 bases from V and 5 bases from J, the junction contained 14 bases not matched to a gene. This CDR3 contains 17 residues. The CDR3 coding sequence is TGTGCCAGCAGCCCACTTACTGGGCTAGCGGGACTAGATACGCAGTATTTT. This encodes CASSPLTGLAGLDTQYF.

In its sample, this clonotype was seen a few times. This sequence joins TRBV4-1 and TRBJ2-1; D is unresolved. V was clipped by 0 bases and J by 3 bases, with 15 bases between them. CDR1 and CDR2 (germline): MGHRA, YSYEKL. This CDR3 is built from 17 residues. CDR3 in amino acids: CASSQDSLAGSYNEQFF. Here the CDR3 DNA reads TGCGCCAGCAGCCAAGACTCCCTCGCAGGCAGCTACAATGAGCAGTTCTTC.

V and J are TRBV2 and TRBJ1-3; the D gene is possibly TRBD1 (6 bases). V dropped 5 bases and J dropped 0 bases, with 11 bases sitting between them. Germline V gives CDR1 SNHLY, CDR2 FYNNEI. The length of the CDR3 is 15 residues. In DNA form, the CDR3 reads TGTGCCAGCAGTCTCCCGGGACACTCTGGAAACACCATATATTTT. Its protein is CASSLPGHSGNTIYF.

A few counts support this clonotype. The rearrangement joins TRBV11-1 to TRBJ2-1; D not certain. The V end was cut by 2 bases, the J end by 0 bases, with 11 bases between. The germline CDR1 and CDR2 sequences are SGHAT and FQDESV (reference sequence). The CDR3 is 16 residues long. The CDR3 sequence is CASSLRPGSSYNEQFF. The CDR3 region has the DNA TGTGCCAGCAGCTTACGCCCAGGAAGCTCCTACAATGAGCAGTTCTTC.

The count of this clonotype is one. The V gene is TRBV12-3 or TRBV12-4, the J gene TRBJ2-5; 7 bases agree with TRBD1. The V segment lost 5 bases and the J segment 4 bases; nucleotides outside the gene matches: 13. The CDR3 spans 16 residues. The CDR3 coding sequence is TGTGCCAGCAGTCTCCTTTACAGGGGAGAGGGAGAGACCCAGTACTTC. Translation gives CASSLLYRGEGETQYF.

This clonotype occurred a few times. V gene TRBV7-8 combines with J gene TRBJ2-3; 9 positions agree with TRBD1. Germline-derived CDR1 and CDR2 are SGHVS and FQNEAQ. The CDR3 runs 14 residues. The ends lost 4 bases at V and 4 bases at J; junction bases unmatched: 3. The CDR3 DNA reads as TGTGCCAGCAGCTACACAGGGGGCGCAGATACGCAGTATTTT. It encodes CASSYTGGADTQYF.